This TCR beta chain was documented in a study of glioma-infiltrating T cells. This clonotype was seen more than once but under ten times. TCR alpha and beta CDR3 regions were amplified from RNA using iRepertoire nested multiplex PCR. TCRdb reprocessed the multiplex PCR reads via MiXCR and lists one record per CDR3 protein. The sample yields over 100,000 distinct CDR3 sequences, around a quarter seen once. The V end lost 4 bases, the J end lost 5 bases, and 21 bases lay between the germline ends. The CDR3 loop spans 17 amino acids. Germline loops: CDR1 LGHDT, CDR2 YNNKEL (reference sequence). This sequence was found in a human donor with low-grade glioma or glioblastoma, undergoing nonglioma brain surgery, or in good health (not recorded which). The rearrangement links TRBV3-1 to TRBJ2-1, with D perhaps given as TRBD1 or TRBD2 (6 bases each). The specimen was glioma tissue, nonneoplastic brain tissue, or PBMCs (not recorded which). The CDR3 spells CASSLPGGRPPNNEQFF. For the CDR3, the DNA is TGTGCCAGCAGCCTCCCCGGGGGCCGGCCTCCAAACAATGAGCAGTTCTTC.